This T cell receptor beta chain emerged from a study of cytomegalovirus exposure and HLA in healthy donors. Broader study findings: The authors later found HLA-associated TCR beta chains more clonally expanded than equally common others. Researchers reported from a later analysis that most CMV-associated TCR beta chains appeared HLA-restricted.

As regards this clone: Antigen: not known.

The PCR contained 60 Vbeta and 13 Jbeta primers. Clones were sequenced by immunoSEQ multiplex PCR, and TCRdb holds only the in-frame ones, with some missing. The top ten hold under 5% of the sample, which has 75,000 to 95,000 clones, roughly 78% seen once. V lost 4 bases, J lost 8 bases, and 8 bases stayed unmatched. CDR1 and CDR2 from the germline V gene are SGHNT and YYREEE (reference sequence). CDR3 size: 13 residues. The chain has TRBV5-4 and TRBJ1-2, with 7 bases fitting TRBD1. Sequenced: PBMCs. The TCR comes from a male donor in good health and CMV-seropositive. The CDR3 sequence: CASSIGTEGGYTF. The CDR3 DNA reads as TGTGCCAGCAGCATAGGGACAGAAGGGGGCTACACCTTC.